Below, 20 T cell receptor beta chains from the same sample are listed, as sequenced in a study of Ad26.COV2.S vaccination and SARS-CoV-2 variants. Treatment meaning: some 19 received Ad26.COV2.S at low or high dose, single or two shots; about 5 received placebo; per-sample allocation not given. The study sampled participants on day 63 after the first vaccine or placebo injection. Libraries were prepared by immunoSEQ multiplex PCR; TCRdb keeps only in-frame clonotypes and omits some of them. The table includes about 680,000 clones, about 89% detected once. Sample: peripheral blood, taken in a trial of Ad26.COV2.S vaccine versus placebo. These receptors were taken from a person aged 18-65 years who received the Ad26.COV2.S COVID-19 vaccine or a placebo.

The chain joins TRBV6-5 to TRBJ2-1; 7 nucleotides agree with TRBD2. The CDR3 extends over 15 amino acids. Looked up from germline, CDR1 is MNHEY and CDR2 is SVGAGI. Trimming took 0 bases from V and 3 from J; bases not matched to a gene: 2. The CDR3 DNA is TGTGCCAGCAGTTACTCGGGGGGGGACTACAATGAGCAGTTCTTC. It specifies CASSYSGGDYNEQFF.

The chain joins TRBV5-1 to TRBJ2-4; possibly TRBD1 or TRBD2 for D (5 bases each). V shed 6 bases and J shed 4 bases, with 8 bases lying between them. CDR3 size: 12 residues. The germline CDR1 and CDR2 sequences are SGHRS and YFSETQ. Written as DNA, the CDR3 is TGCGCCAGCACTGGGGGTAAAAACATTCAGTACTTC. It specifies CASTGGKNIQYF.

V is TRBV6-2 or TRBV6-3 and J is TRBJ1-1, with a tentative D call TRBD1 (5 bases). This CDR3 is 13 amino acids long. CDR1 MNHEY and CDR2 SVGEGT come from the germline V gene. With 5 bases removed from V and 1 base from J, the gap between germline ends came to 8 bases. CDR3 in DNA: TGTGCCAGCAGTGCAGACAGGAACACTGAAGCTTTCTTT. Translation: CASSADRNTEAFF.

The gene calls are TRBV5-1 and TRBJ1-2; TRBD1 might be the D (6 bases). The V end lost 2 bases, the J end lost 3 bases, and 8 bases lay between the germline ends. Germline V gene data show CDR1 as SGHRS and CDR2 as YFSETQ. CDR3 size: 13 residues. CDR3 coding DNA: TGCGCCAGCAGCTTACAGGGTTACTATGGCTACACCTTC. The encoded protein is CASSLQGYYGYTF.

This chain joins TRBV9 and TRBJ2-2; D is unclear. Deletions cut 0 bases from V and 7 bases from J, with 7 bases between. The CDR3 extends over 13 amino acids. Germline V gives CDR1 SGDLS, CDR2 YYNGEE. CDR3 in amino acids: CASSVGRFGELFF. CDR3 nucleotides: TGTGCCAGCAGCGTAGGGCGGTTCGGGGAGCTGTTTTTT.

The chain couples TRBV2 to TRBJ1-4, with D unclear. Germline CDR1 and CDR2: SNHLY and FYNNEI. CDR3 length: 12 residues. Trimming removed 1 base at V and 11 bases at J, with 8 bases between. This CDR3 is CASSEGGRKLFF. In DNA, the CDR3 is TGTGCCAGCAGTGAAGGGGGAAGGAAACTGTTTTTT.

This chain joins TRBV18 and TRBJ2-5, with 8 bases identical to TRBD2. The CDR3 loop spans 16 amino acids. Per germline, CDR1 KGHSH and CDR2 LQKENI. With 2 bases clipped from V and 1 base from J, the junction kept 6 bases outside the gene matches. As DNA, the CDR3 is TGTGCCAGCTCACCAGCGGGGGGTCCTGTCCAAGAGACCCAGTACTTC. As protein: CASSPAGGPVQETQYF.

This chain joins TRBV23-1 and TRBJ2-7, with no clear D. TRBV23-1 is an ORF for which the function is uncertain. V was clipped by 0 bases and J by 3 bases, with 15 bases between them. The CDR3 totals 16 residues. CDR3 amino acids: CASSQSSEKSGYEQYF. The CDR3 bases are TGCGCCAGCAGTCAATCAAGTGAGAAGTCAGGCTACGAGCAGTACTTC.

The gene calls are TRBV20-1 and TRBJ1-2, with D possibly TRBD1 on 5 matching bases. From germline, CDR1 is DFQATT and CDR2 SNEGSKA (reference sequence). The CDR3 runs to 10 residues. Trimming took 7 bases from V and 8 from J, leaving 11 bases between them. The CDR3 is CSVGRDGYTF. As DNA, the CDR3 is TGCAGTGTTGGAAGGGACGGCTACACCTTC.

CDR3 in amino acids: CASSWDRSSGNTIYF. CDR3 coding DNA: TGCGCCAGCAGCTGGGACAGGAGCTCTGGAAACACCATATATTTT. The chain employs TRBV5-1 and TRBJ1-3; 8 bases are a match to TRBD1. Trimming took 3 bases from V and 0 from J; bases not matched to a gene: 2. In germline, CDR1 is SGHRS, CDR2 YFSETQ. The CDR3 contains 15 residues.

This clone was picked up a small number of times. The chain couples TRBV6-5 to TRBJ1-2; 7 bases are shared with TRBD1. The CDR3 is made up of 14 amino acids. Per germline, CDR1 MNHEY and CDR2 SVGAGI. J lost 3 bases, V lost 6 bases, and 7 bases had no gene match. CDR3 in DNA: TGTGCCAGCAGCCGACAGGGAGCGTACTATGGCTACACCTTC. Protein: CASSRQGAYYGYTF.

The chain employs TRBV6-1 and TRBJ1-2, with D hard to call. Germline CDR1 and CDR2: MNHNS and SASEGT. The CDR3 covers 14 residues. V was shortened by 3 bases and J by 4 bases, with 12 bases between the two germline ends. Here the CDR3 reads CASSDTDWIYGYTF. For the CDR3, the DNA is TGTGCCAGCAGTGATACGGACTGGATCTATGGCTACACCTTC.

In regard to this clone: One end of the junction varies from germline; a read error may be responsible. CDR3 loop: CASSVAQFKGSTEAFF. Here the CDR3 DNA reads TGTGCCAGCAGCGTAGCCCAGTTTAAGGGGTCCACTGAAGCTTTCTTT. The V and J genes are TRBV7-9 and TRBJ1-1, with D possibly matching TRBD1 (5 bases). The CDR3 runs 16 residues. CDR1 SEHNR and CDR2 FQNEAQ come from the germline V gene (reference sequence).

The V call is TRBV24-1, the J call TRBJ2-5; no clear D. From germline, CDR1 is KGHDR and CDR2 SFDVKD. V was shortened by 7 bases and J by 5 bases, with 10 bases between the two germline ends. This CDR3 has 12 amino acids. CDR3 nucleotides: TGTGCCACCAGCCCAGGAGTGGAGACCCAGTACTTC. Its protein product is CATSPGVETQYF.

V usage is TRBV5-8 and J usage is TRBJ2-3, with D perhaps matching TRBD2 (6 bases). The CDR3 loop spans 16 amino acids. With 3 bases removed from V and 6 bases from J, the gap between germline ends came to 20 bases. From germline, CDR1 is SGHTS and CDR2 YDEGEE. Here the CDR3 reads CASSSWTGRWSDTQYF. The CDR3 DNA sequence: TGTGCCAGCAGCTCCTGGACGGGGAGGTGGTCGGATACGCAGTATTTT.

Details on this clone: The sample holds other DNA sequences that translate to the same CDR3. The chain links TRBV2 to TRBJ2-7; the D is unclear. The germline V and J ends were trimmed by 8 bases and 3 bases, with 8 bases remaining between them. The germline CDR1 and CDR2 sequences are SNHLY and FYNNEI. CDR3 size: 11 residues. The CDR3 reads CASLTSYEQYF. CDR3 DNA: TGTGCCAGCCTTACCAGCTACGAGCAGTACTTC.

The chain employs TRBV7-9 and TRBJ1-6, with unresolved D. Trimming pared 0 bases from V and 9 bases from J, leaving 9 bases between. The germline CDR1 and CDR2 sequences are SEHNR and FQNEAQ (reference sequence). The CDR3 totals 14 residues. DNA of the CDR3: TGTGCCAGCAGCTTAGCGTACGGGAGTTCACCCCTCCACTTT. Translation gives CASSLAYGSSPLHF.

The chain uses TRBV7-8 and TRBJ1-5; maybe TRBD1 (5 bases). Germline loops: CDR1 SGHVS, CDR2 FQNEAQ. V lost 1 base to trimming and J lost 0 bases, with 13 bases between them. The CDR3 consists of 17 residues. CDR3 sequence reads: CASSLGIDRTSNQPQHF. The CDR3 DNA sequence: TGTGCCAGCAGCTTAGGAATCGACAGAACTAGCAATCAGCCCCAGCATTTT.

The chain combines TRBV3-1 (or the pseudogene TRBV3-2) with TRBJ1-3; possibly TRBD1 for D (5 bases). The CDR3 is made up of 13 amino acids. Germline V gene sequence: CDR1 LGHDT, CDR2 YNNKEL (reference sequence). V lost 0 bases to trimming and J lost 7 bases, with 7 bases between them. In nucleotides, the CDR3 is TGTGCCAGCAGCCAAGAAGGGGCCAACACCATATATTTT. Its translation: CASSQEGANTIYF.

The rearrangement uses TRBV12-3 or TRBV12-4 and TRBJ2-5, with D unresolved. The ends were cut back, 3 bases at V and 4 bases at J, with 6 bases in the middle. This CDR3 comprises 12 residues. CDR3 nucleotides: TGTGCCAGCAGTTTCGACGGAGAGACCCAGTACTTC. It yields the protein CASSFDGETQYF.